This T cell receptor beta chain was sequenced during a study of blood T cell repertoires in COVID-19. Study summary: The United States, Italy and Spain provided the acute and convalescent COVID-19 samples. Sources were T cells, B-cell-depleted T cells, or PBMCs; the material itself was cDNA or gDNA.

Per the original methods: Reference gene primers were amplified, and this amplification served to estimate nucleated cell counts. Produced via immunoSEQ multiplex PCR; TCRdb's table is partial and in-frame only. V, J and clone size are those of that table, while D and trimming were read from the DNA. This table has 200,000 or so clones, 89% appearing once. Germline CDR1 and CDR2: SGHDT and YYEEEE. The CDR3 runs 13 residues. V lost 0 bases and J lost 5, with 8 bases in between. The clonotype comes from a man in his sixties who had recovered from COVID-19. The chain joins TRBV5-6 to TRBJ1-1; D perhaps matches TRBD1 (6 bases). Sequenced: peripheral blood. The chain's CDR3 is CASSLGRGTEAFF. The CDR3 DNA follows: TGTGCCAGCAGCTTGGGAAGGGGGACTGAAGCTTTCTTT.